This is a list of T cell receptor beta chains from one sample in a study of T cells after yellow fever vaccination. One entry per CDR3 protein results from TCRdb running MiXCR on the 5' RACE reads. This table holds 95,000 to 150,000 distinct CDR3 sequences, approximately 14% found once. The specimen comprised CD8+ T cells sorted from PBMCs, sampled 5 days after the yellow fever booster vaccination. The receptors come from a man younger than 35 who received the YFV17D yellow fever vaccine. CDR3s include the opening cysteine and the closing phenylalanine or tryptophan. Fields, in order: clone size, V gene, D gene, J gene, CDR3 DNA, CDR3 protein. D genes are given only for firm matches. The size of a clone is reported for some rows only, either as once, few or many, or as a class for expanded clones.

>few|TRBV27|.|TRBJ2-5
TGTCGCGGAGTGGGGGGATGGGAGACCCAGTACTTC
CRGVGGWETQYF
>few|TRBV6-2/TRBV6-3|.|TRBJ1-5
TGTGCCAGCACCGCCCGGGACGCGGGACAGCCCCAGCATTTT
CASTARDAGQPQHF
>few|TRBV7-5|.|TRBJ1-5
.
CISVPEACVRGGQPQHF
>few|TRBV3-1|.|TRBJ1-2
TGTGCCAGCAGCCAAGCTGCAGGTACCTTCTGGTATGGCTACACCTTC
CASSQAAGTFWYGYTF
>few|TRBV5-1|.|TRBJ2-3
TGCGCCAGCAGCTTGGCGGCCGGTGGCTCTACAGATACGCAGTATTTT
CASSLAAGGSTDTQYF
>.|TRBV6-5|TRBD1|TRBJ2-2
TGTGCCAGCAGTTACGGGACAGGGGTTACCGGGGAGCTGTTTTTT
CASSYGTGVTGELFF
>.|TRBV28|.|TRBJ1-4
TGTGCCAGCAGTTTAAACAGGGAAGGAGAAAAACTGTTTTTT
CASSLNREGEKLFF
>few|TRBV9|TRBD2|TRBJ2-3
TGTGCCAGCAGCTTTGACGGGGGGGCAGATACGCAGTATTTT
CASSFDGGADTQYF
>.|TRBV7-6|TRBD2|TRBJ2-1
TGTGCCAGCAGGCCTAAACTGACTAGCGGGGGGAATGAGCAGTTCTTC
CASRPKLTSGGNEQFF
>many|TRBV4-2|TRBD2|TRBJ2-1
TGTGCCAGCAGCCAAGATTGGGAGGGCGGGGTCTTATACAATGAGCAGTTCTTC
CASSQDWEGGVLYNEQFF
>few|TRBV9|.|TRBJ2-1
TGTGCCAGCAGCGGGGGGTATGAGCAGTTCTTC
CASSGGYEQFF
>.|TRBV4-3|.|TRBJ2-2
TGCGCCAGCCGTGTTATGCAGGGCGACACCGGGGAGCTGTTTTTT
CASRVMQGDTGELFF
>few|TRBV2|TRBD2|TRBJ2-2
TGTGCCAGCAGTGAAGGCGTCCCGGCGATAGCGGGGGTCACCGGGGAGCTGTTTTTT
CASSEGVPAIAGVTGELFF
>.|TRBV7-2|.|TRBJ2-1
TGTGCCGCTTGGTGGGGGGCGTCTATGAATGAGCAGTTCTTC
CAAWWGASMNEQFF
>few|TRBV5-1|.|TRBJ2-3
TGCGCCAGCAGCATTTACGAATCAGATACGCAGTATTTT
CASSIYESDTQYF
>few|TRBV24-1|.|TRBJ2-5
TGTGCCACCAGTTCGACGGGAGTCTGGGAGACCCAGTACTTC
CATSSTGVWETQYF
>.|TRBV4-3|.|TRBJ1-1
TGCGCCAGCAGCCTCCTACTGGGGGGAGGCACTGAAGCTTTCTTT
CASSLLLGGGTEAFF
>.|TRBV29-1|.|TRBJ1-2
TGCAGCGTTGACCTGGGGGTGGATGGCTACACCTTC
CSVDLGVDGYTF
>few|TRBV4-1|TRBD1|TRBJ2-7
TGCGCCAGCAGCCAACTGACAGGGGGAGAATGGGAGCAGTACTTC
CASSQLTGGEWEQYF
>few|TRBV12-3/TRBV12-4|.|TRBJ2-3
TGTGCCAGCAGTTTACCCGGGGGGCACACAGATACGCAGTATTTT
CASSLPGGHTDTQYF
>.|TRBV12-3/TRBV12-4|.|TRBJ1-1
TGTGCCAGCAGCCACCGACAGGCCCTCGACTCTGAAGCTTTCTTT
CASSHRQALDSEAFF
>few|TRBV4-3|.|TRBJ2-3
TGCGCCAGCAGCCAAGATTCAGGGGACTCTGGCACAGATACGCAGTATTTT
CASSQDSGDSGTDTQYF
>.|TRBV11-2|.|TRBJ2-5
TGTGCCAGCAGCTGGACTGTGGAGACCCAGTACTTC
CASSWTVETQYF